A single sample is the source of the 28 T cell receptor beta chains below, sequenced in a study of vaccination and CD4 T cells after COVID-19. Treatment specified: approximately nine-day PBMC culture with coronavirus spike peptide pools or control peptides (ViraFEST assay). CD4+ T cells that had been cultured provided DNA sequenced with the Oncomine TCR Beta short-read assay. TCRdb re-analysed the PCR reads in MiXCR, keeping a single row per CDR3 protein. Found here are 20,000 to 25,000 distinct CDR3 sequences, approximately 38% of them singletons; the top ten hold 4% to 5.5%. These receptors' antigens are unknown. The source material was CD4+ T cells from blood, cultured in vitro, sampled before SARS-CoV-2 vaccination. These receptors all come from a human donor who had recovered from COVID-19.

The chain is built from TRBV11-1 and TRBJ2-7; 7 positions match TRBD1. V lost 8 bases and J lost 4; bases outside the gene matches: 14. The CDR3 contains 15 residues. Per the germline V gene, CDR1 is SGHAT and CDR2 is FQDESV (reference sequence). CDR3 sequence reads: CASHFNRGTGYEQYF. As DNA, the CDR3 is TGTGCCAGCCACTTCAACAGGGGAACGGGATACGAGCAGTACTTC.

This clonotype turned up a few times. V and J are TRBV27 and TRBJ2-2; D gene uncertain. There are 13 residues in the CDR3. CDR1 and CDR2 (germline): MNHEY, SMNVEV (reference sequence). Trimming left V 5 bases short and J 5 bases short, with 9 bases between. The CDR3 nucleotides are TGTGCCAGCAGTCAAATAATAACCGGGGAGCTGTTTTTT. It specifies CASSQIITGELFF.

This clonotype has a handful of counts. V and J are TRBV6-1 and TRBJ1-1; 7 bases are shared with TRBD1. The CDR3 extends over 14 amino acids. Germline V gives CDR1 MNHNS, CDR2 SASEGT. V shed 8 bases, J shed 6 bases, and the junction held 12 bases outside the gene matches. CDR3 nucleotide sequence: TGTGCCAGCGTCGGGACAGTGTGGAATGCTGAAGCTTTCTTT. It yields the protein CASVGTVWNAEAFF.

The V and J genes are TRBV7-3 and TRBJ2-1, with 7 positions matching TRBD2. Per germline, CDR1 SGHTA and CDR2 FQGTGA. The V and J ends lost 5 bases and 6 bases, in that order; junction bases with no gene match: 4. The CDR3 is made up of 13 amino acids. CDR3 sequence reads: CASSLPGGNEQFF. In DNA, the CDR3 is TGTGCCAGCAGCCTTCCGGGGGGCAATGAGCAGTTCTTC.

This clonotype was detected only a few times. The chain links TRBV6-8 to TRBJ2-7, with D unresolved. The CDR3 contains 11 residues. Per the germline V gene, CDR1 is MNHGY and CDR2 is SAAAGT. With 5 bases removed from V and 1 base from J, the gap between germline ends came to 3 bases. The CDR3 nucleotides read TGTGCCAGCAGTCCATCCTACGAGCAGTACTTC. It is translated as CASSPSYEQYF.

The V and J genes are TRBV20-1 and TRBJ1-1, with D perhaps matching TRBD1 (5 bases). Germline CDR1 reads DFQATT; CDR2 reads SNEGSKA (reference sequence). V lost 1 base, J lost 0 bases, and 12 bases lay in between. The CDR3 covers 15 residues. The CDR3 DNA sequence: TGCAGTGCTAGAGGGGGGGAGGGCGTGAACACTGAAGCTTTCTTT. It specifies CSARGGEGVNTEAFF.

V is TRBV6-2 or TRBV6-3 and J is TRBJ1-2; D ambiguous. This CDR3 is 15 amino acids long. V was shortened by 6 bases and J by 2 bases, with 16 bases between the two germline ends. Germline-derived CDR1 and CDR2 are MNHEY and SVGEGT. Here the CDR3 reads CASRRNIGSNYGYTF. For the CDR3, the DNA is TGTGCCAGCAGACGTAACATCGGTAGCAACTATGGCTACACCTTC.

This clonotype was seen a few times. V usage is TRBV10-3 and J usage is TRBJ2-7; 8 positions agree with TRBD1. The germline V gene encodes CDR1 ENHRY and CDR2 SYGVKD. V was pared by 0 bases and J by 3 bases, with 7 bases of the junction left unmatched. The CDR3 covers 16 residues. The DNA for the CDR3 is TGTGCCATCAGTGAGTCGAAATTGACAGGGGTCTACGAGCAGTACTTC. It specifies CAISESKLTGVYEQYF.

Notes on this clonotype: A clone one base away is much larger, so this may be a read error. The genes are TRBV20-1 and TRBJ1-2; D possibly corresponds to TRBD1 (5 bases). V lost 3 bases and J 10 bases, leaving 15 bases between the germline ends. Per the germline V gene, CDR1 is DFQATT and CDR2 is SNEGSKA (reference sequence). This CDR3 has 12 residues. CDR3 DNA: TGCAGTGCTAGTCCGGGGGTGGGCGACTACACCTTC. Its protein is CSASPGVGDYTF.

There are a few counts of this clonotype. The rearrangement links TRBV6-1 to TRBJ2-7, with D possibly being TRBD1 (5 bases). V was clipped by 1 base and J by 3 bases, with 10 bases between them. This CDR3 region has 14 residues. Germline V CDR1 and CDR2: MNHNS, SASEGT. This CDR3 reads CASSEGPRGYEQYF. The CDR3 DNA follows: TGTGCCAGCAGTGAAGGGCCTAGGGGCTACGAGCAGTACTTC.

This clonotype was observed a few times. The chain employs TRBV19 and TRBJ2-5, with D unresolved. Germline V gene data show CDR1 as LNHDA and CDR2 as SQIVND (reference sequence). The CDR3 has 13 amino acids. The V end lost 2 bases, the J end lost 2 bases, and 6 bases lay between the germline ends. CDR3 residues: CASSITGQETQYF. CDR3 coding DNA: TGTGCCAGTAGTATAACCGGGCAAGAGACCCAGTACTTC.

The chain joins TRBV10-1 to TRBJ2-7; D not resolved. The V gene's germline CDR1 is WNHNN and CDR2 SYGVQD (reference sequence). V shed 5 bases and J shed 6 bases, with 14 bases lying between them. CDR3 length: 13 residues. The CDR3 bases are TGCGCCAGCAGTCCTCGGCAGGCCAGCGAGCAGTACTTC. This translates into CASSPRQASEQYF.

The chain combines TRBV7-8 with TRBJ1-6; no clear D gene. The CDR3 length is 15 residues. Germline V gene sequence: CDR1 SGHVS, CDR2 FQNEAQ. The V end lost 4 bases, the J end lost 5 bases, and 12 bases lay between the germline ends. The CDR3 spells CASSSPSQNNSPLHF. The CDR3 DNA sequence: TGTGCCAGCAGCTCACCGTCCCAGAATAATTCACCCCTCCACTTT.

The J gene is TRBJ1-1, the V gene TRBV5-4; no clear D gene. The germline CDR1 and CDR2 sequences are SGHNT and YYREEE (reference sequence). The V end lost 0 bases, the J end lost 5 bases, and 11 bases lay between the germline ends. The CDR3 covers 14 residues. CDR3 in amino acids: CASSLEGRRTEAFF. CDR3 sequence (DNA): TGTGCCAGCAGCTTGGAGGGAAGGAGGACTGAAGCTTTCTTT.

For the CDR3, the DNA is TGTGCCAGCAGCTTAGATTTGTTAACAGATACGCAGTATTTT. Protein: CASSLDLLTDTQYF. This chain uses TRBV7-9 with TRBJ2-3; D unresolved. CDR1 and CDR2 from the germline V gene are SEHNR and FQNEAQ (reference sequence). CDR3 size: 14 residues. Deletions cut 1 base from V and 3 bases from J, with 8 bases between.

A few counts support this clonotype. The rearrangement uses TRBV30 and TRBJ1-2; no definite D call. V shed 4 bases and J shed 7 bases, with 16 bases lying between them. This CDR3 is 13 amino acids long. CDR1 is GTSNPN and CDR2 is SVGIG in the germline V gene (reference sequence). Written as DNA, the CDR3 is TGTGCCTGGACGTCGGGGAGCGCGTCTGGCTACACCTTC. Encoded protein: CAWTSGSASGYTF. Looking up the rest from reference TRBV30 and TRBJ1-2 gives the full variable domain: SQTIHQWPATLVQPVGSPLSLECTVEGTSNPNLYWYRQAAGRGLQLLFYSVGIGQISSEVPQNLSASRPQDRQFILSSKKLLLSDSGFYLCAWTSGSASGYTFGSGTRLTVV.

The V gene is TRBV7-2, the J gene TRBJ1-3; D might be TRBD1 (5 bases). Per germline, CDR1 SGHTA and CDR2 FQGNSA. V shed 7 bases and J shed 3 bases, with 16 bases lying between them. The CDR3 is 15 residues long. The DNA for the CDR3 is TGTGCCAGCACCTCAGGGAGTTCGAGTGGAAACACCATATATTTT. This encodes CASTSGSSSGNTIYF.

The chain links TRBV6-2 or TRBV6-3 to TRBJ2-7, with 10 nucleotides matching TRBD2. Germline-derived CDR1 and CDR2 are MNHEY and SVGEGT. V was clipped by 6 bases and J by 9 bases; unmatched bases: 8. The CDR3 sequence is 13 residues long. The CDR3 protein is CASSSGGGRAQYF. The CDR3 DNA sequence: TGTGCCAGCAGCAGCGGGGGGGGACGGGCGCAGTACTTC.

This rearrangement joins TRBV19 to TRBJ1-5; perhaps TRBD1 as D (5 bases). Germline CDR1 reads LNHDA; CDR2 reads SQIVND (reference sequence). V was pared by 3 bases and J by 4 bases, with 16 bases between. The CDR3 sequence is 16 residues long. CDR3 DNA sequence: TGTGCCAGTAGTATCGGGGCAGCTGAGAATAATCAGCCCCAGCATTTT. Translated, it gives CASSIGAAENNQPQHF.

This clonotype has only a few counts. The chain uses TRBV20-1 and TRBJ2-3, with TRBD2 identical over 9 bases. The CDR3 runs to 17 residues. CDR1 is DFQATT and CDR2 is SNEGSKA in the germline V gene (reference sequence). The ends lost 3 bases at V and 3 bases at J; junction bases unmatched: 13. The CDR3 DNA follows: TGCAGTGCTAGGCGGCGGGGGGGGACGGTGTTGACAGATACGCAGTATTTT. Its translation: CSARRRGGTVLTDTQYF.

V and J are TRBV7-3 and TRBJ2-3; 8 nucleotides agree with TRBD2. Germline V gene lookup returns CDR1 SGHTA and CDR2 FQGTGA. V was clipped by 4 bases and J by 5 bases; unmatched bases: 8. The CDR3 contains 15 residues. The CDR3 DNA reads as TGTGCCAGCAGCTCCTCCGGGACTAGGGGAGATACGCAGTATTTT. This codes for CASSSSGTRGDTQYF.

The genes are TRBV15 and TRBJ1-2, with D maybe TRBD1 (6 bases). The V end was cut by 0 bases, the J end by 4 bases, with 15 bases between. The CDR3 is made up of 16 amino acids. CDR1 is LNHNV, CDR2 YYDKDF, per germline (reference sequence). The CDR3 sequence: CATSRDFPGAGYGYTF. Written as DNA, the CDR3 is TGTGCCACCAGCAGAGATTTTCCGGGGGCGGGCTATGGCTACACCTTC.

The CDR3 loop is CASSPPGKGPNTEAFF. The CDR3 DNA reads TGTGCCAGCAGCCCCCCGGGTAAGGGACCGAACACTGAAGCTTTCTTT. The chain is built from TRBV7-2 and TRBJ1-1; D is possibly TRBD1 (5 bases). V was pared by 5 bases and J by 1 base, with 17 bases between. CDR3 length: 16 amino acids. The germline V gene has CDR1 SGHTA and CDR2 FQGNSA. Variable domain in full (rest from reference TRBV7-2 and TRBJ1-1): GAGVSQSPSNKVTEKGKDVELRCDPISGHTALYWYRQSLGQGLEFLIYFQGNSAPDKSGLPSDRFSAERTGGSVSTLTIQRTQQEDSAVYLCASSPPGKGPNTEAFFGQGTRLTVV.

This clonotype was seen more than once but under ten times. This sequence joins TRBV28 and TRBJ1-1; 8 bases align to TRBD1. The V gene end was trimmed by 6 bases and the J gene end by 3 bases; junction bases not matched to a gene: 12. The CDR3 is 16 residues long. Germline-derived CDR1 and CDR2 are MDHEN and SYDVKM. The DNA of the CDR3 is TGTGCCAGCAGGTCGGACCCCAGGGGGCGGCACACTGAAGCTTTCTTT. Translated, it gives CASRSDPRGRHTEAFF.

This clonotype was seen a few times. The chain has TRBV5-5 and TRBJ1-1; the D gene is possibly TRBD1 (5 bases). V shed 3 bases and J shed 5 bases, with 17 bases lying between them. The CDR3 is 15 amino acids. CDR1 is SGHKS, CDR2 YYEKEE, per germline (reference sequence). The CDR3: CASSSPKGVWTEAFF. Here the CDR3 DNA reads TGTGCCAGCAGCTCCCCCAAAGGGGTATGGACTGAAGCTTTCTTT.

V usage is TRBV24-1 and J usage is TRBJ2-7, with D uncertain. The ends were cut back, 2 bases at V and 4 bases at J, with 11 bases in the middle. CDR1 and CDR2 from the germline V gene are KGHDR and SFDVKD. The CDR3 runs 14 residues. CDR3 nucleotide sequence: TGTGCCACCAGTGATTCCCTTTGGGGTTACGAGCAGTACTTC. It encodes CATSDSLWGYEQYF.

This clonotype is classed as medium-sized (0.01 to 0.1%). The chain combines TRBV6-1 with TRBJ1-2; 7 bases align to TRBD1. V lost 8 bases to trimming and J lost 7 bases; unmatched junction nucleotides: 10. Germline V CDR1 and CDR2: MNHNS, SASEGT. The CDR3 sequence is 13 residues long. The CDR3 sequence: CASSDRDRAGYTF. CDR3 DNA sequence: TGTGCCAGCTCGGATAGAGACAGGGCTGGCTACACCTTC.

The chain joins TRBV29-1 to TRBJ1-1; 10 bases agree with TRBD1. J was trimmed by 0 bases and V by 7 bases; bases with no gene match: 5. The CDR3 has 14 amino acids. Germline V gene lookup returns CDR1 SQVTM and CDR2 ANQGSEA. DNA for the CDR3: TGCAGCGGGAGACAGGGGGCTCTGAACACTGAAGCTTTCTTT. This gives the protein CSGRQGALNTEAFF.